This entry describes one T cell receptor (beta chain). In the original workflow: By means of reference gene primer amplification, nucleated cell counts were estimated. TCRdb's copy holds only in-frame clones and misses some; the assay was immunoSEQ multiplex PCR. That table gives V, J and clone size, and the DNA gave D and trimming. Here the sample spans some 40,000 clones, 70% to 80% being singletons. This CDR3 is 16 amino acids long. CDR1 and CDR2 from the germline V gene are KGHDR and SFDVKD. Trimming at V came to 3 bases and at J to 4 bases, leaving 5 bases not matched to a gene. This record comes from a study of blood T cell repertoires in COVID-19. Whole-study context: COVID-19 samples, acute and convalescent, were from the United States, Italy and Spain. PBMCs, B-cell-depleted T cells, or T cells provided the cDNA or gDNA that made up the material.

The source of this sequence is a man in his 70s with acute or convalescent COVID-19. This rearrangement joins TRBV24-1 to TRBJ2-1; 10 nucleotides line up with TRBD2. The sample was peripheral blood. The CDR3 is CATSDKLAGAYNEQFF. The CDR3 nucleotides read TGTGCCACCAGTGATAAGCTAGCGGGGGCTTACAATGAGCAGTTCTTC.